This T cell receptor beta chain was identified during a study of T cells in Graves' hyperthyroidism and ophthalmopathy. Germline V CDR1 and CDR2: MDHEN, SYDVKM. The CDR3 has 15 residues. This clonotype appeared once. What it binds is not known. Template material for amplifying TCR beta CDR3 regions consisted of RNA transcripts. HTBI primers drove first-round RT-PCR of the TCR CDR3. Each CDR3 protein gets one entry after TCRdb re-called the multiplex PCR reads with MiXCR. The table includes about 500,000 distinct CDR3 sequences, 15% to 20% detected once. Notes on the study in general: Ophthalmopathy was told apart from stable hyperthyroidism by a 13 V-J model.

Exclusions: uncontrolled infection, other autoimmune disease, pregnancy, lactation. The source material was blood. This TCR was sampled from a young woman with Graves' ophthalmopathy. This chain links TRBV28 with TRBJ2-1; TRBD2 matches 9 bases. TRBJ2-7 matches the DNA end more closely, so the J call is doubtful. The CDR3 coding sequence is TGTGCCAGCAGTGCCCTAGCGGGGTCCTACAATGAGCAGTACTTC. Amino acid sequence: CASSALAGSYNEQYF.